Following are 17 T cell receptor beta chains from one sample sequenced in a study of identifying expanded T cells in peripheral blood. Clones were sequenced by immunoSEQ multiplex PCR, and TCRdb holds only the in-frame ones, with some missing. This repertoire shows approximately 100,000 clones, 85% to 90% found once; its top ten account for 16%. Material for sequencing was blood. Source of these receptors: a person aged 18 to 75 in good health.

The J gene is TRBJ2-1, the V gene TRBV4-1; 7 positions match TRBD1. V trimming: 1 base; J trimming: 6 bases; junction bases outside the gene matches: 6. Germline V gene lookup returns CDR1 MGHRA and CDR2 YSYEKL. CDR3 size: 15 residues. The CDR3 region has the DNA TGCGCCAGCAGCCAAGGCCGGACAGGACGCAATGAGCAGTTCTTC. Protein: CASSQGRTGRNEQFF.

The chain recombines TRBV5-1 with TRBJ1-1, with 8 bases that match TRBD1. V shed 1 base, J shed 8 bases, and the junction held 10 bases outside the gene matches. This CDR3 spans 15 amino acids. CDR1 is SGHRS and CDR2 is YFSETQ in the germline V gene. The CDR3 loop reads CASSLSGQGALEAFF. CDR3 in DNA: TGCGCCAGCAGCTTGTCGGGCCAGGGGGCATTAGAAGCTTTCTTT. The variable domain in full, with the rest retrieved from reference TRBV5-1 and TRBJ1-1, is KAGVTQTPRYLIKTRGQQVTLSCSPISGHRSVSWYQQTPGQGLQFLFEYFSETQRNKGNFPGRFSGRQFSNSRSEMNVSTLELGDSALYLCASSLSGQGALEAFFGQGTRLTVV.

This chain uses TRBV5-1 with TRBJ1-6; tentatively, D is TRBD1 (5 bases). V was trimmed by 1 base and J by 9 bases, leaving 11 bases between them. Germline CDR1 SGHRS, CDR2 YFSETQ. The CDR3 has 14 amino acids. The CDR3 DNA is TGCGCCAGCAGCTTGCCAGGGACGGGTTCACCCCTCCACTTT. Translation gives CASSLPGTGSPLHF. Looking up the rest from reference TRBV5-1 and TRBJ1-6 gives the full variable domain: KAGVTQTPRYLIKTRGQQVTLSCSPISGHRSVSWYQQTPGQGLQFLFEYFSETQRNKGNFPGRFSGRQFSNSRSEMNVSTLELGDSALYLCASSLPGTGSPLHFGNGTRLTVT.

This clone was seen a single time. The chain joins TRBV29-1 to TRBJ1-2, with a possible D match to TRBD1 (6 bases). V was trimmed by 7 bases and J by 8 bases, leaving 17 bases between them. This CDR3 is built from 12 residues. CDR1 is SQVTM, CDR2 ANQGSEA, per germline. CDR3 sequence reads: CSASSSGEGYTF. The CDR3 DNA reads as TGCAGCGCTTCCTCCTCAGGGGAGGGCTACACCTTC.

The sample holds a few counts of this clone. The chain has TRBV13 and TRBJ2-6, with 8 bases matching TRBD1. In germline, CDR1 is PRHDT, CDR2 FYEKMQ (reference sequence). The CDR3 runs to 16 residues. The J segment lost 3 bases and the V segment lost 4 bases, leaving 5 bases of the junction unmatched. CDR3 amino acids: CASSSGRGLGANVLTF. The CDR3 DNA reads TGTGCCAGCAGCTCCGGCAGGGGGCTTGGGGCCAACGTCCTGACTTTC.

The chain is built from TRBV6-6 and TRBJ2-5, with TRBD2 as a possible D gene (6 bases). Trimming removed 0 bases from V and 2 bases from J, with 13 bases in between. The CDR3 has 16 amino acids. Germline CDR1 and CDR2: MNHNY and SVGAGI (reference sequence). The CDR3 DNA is TGTGCCAGCAGTTACTCGCGGGGAATAGGGCAAGAGACCCAGTACTTC. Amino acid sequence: CASSYSRGIGQETQYF.

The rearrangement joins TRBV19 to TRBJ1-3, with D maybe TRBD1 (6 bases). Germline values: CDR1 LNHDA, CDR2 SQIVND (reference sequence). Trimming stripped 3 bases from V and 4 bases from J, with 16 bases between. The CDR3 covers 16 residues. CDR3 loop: CASSISLGGSGNTIYF. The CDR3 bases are TGTGCCAGTAGTATCTCGTTGGGGGGCTCCGGAAACACCATATATTTT.

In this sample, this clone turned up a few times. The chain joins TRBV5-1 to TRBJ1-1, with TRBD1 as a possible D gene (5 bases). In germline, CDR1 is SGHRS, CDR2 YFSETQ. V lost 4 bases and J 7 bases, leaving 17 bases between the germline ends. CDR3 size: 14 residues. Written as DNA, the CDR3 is TGCGCCAGCAGCCCGGTCGGGGCTAATAATGAAGCTTTCTTT. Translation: CASSPVGANNEAFF.

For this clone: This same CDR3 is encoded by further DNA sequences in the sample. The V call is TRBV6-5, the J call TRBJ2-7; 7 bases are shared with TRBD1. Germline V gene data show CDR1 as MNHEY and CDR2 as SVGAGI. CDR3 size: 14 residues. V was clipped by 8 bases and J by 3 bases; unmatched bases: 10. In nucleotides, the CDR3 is TGTGCCAGCGGTCGGACAGGCGTCTTCTACGAGCAGTACTTC. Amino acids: CASGRTGVFYEQYF.

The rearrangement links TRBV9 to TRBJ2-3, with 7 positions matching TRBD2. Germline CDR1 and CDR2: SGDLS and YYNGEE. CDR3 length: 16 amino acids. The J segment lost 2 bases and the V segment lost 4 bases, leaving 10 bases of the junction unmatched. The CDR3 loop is CASSLGGLRNTDTQYF. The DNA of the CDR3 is TGTGCCAGCAGCCTGGGGGGGTTGAGGAACACAGATACGCAGTATTTT.

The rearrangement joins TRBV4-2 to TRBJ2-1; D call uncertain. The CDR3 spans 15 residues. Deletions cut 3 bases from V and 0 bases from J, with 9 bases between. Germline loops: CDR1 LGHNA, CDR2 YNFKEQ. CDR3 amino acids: CASSQLLTSYNEQFF. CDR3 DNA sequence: TGTGCCAGCAGCCAGCTCTTGACCTCCTACAATGAGCAGTTCTTC.

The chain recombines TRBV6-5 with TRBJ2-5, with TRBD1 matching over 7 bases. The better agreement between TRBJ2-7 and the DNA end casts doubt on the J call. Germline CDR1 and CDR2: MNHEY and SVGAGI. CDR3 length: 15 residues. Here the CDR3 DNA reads TGTGCCAGCAGTTACTCATTTGGACAGGTATACGAGCAGTACTTC. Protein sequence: CASSYSFGQVYEQYF.

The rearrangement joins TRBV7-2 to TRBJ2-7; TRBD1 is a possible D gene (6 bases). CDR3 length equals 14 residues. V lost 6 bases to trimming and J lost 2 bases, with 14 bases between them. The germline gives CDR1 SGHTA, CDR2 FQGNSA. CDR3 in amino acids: CASRFSTGTYEQYF. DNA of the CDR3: TGTGCCAGCAGATTTTCGACAGGTACCTACGAGCAGTACTTC.

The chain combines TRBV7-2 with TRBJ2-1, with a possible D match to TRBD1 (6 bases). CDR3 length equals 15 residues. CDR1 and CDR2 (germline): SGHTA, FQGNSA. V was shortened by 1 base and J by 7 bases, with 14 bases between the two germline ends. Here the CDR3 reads CASSLDWGRRNEQFF. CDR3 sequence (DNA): TGTGCCAGCAGCTTAGATTGGGGGCGGCGGAATGAGCAGTTCTTC.

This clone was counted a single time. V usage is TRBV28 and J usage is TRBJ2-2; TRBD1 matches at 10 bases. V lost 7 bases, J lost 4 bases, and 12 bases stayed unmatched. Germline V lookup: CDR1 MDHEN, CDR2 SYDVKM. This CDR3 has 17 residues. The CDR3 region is CASTPVRGTGVTGELFF. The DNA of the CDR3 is TGTGCCAGCACCCCCGTCAGGGGGACAGGGGTCACCGGGGAGCTGTTTTTT.

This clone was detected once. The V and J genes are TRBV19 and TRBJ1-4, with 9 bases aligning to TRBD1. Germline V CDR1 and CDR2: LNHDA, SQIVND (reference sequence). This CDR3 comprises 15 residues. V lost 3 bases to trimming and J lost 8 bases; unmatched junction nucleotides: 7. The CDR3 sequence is CASSIVGQGWEKLFF. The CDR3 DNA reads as TGTGCCAGTAGTATCGTGGGACAGGGATGGGAAAAACTGTTTTTT.

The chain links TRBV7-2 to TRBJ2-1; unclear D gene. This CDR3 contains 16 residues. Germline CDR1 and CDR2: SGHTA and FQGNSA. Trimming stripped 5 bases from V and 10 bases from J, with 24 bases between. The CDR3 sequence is CASSAQSTRTQAEQFF. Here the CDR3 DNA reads TGTGCCAGCAGCGCCCAATCAACACGTACCCAAGCAGAGCAGTTCTTC.